The 18 T cell receptor beta chains presented below share a single source sample, sequenced in a study of blood T cells in healthy people across ages. Primers used in a second PCR of roughly 6 to 12 cycles were a sample-barcoded 5' primer and a J-beta primer mix. TCRdb passed the 5' RACE reads through MiXCR, listing each CDR3 protein once. This table holds roughly 2 million distinct CDR3 sequences, roughly 50% found once. The sequenced material came from blood. The receptors shown here come from a woman aged 35 to 49 in good health.

In this sample, this clonotype turned up once. This chain connects TRBV6-5 to TRBJ2-2; 7 bases align to TRBD1. This CDR3 has 13 amino acids. V trimming: 8 bases; J trimming: 7 bases; junction bases outside the gene matches: 7. The germline gives CDR1 MNHEY, CDR2 SVGAGI. The CDR3: CASETGDGGELFF. The CDR3 DNA follows: TGTGCCAGCGAAACAGGGGATGGCGGGGAGCTGTTTTTT.

The V call is TRBV6-6, the J call TRBJ2-4; D uncertain. The end of the DNA is better explained by TRBJ2-7, so the J call may be wrong. Germline-derived CDR1 and CDR2 are MNHNY and SVGAGI (reference sequence). There are 15 residues in the CDR3. CDR3 region: CASSPWVTRIYEQYF. CDR3 DNA: TGTGCCAGCAGTCCATGGGTAACCCGGATCTACGAGCAGTACTTC.

This clonotype was detected only a few times. CDR3 sequence reads: CASSLVAGVNEQYF. The CDR3 DNA sequence: TGTGCCAGCAGCTTAGTCGCAGGGGTCAACGAGCAGTACTTC. The chain recombines TRBV7-2 with TRBJ2-7; D perhaps matches TRBD1 (6 bases). Trimming removed 1 base at V and 5 bases at J, with 12 bases between. Germline CDR1 SGHTA, CDR2 FQGNSA. This CDR3 is 14 amino acids long.

The chain carries TRBV7-2 and TRBJ2-1; TRBD1 might be the D (5 bases). Deletions cut 5 bases from V and 10 bases from J, with 21 bases between. Germline V gene lookup returns CDR1 SGHTA and CDR2 FQGNSA. CDR3 length: 15 residues. CDR3 nucleotide sequence: TGTGCCAGCAGCCCCAGGGCGGACATAGCAGGCGAGCAGTTCTTC. The encoded protein is CASSPRADIAGEQFF.

The chain joins TRBV29-1 to TRBJ1-4, with D possibly matching TRBD1 (5 bases). Trimming took 7 bases from V and 5 from J, leaving 11 bases between them. The CDR3 loop spans 12 amino acids. Germline V gives CDR1 SQVTM, CDR2 ANQGSEA. For the CDR3, the DNA is TGCAGCGCTGGCAGGGTCAATGAAAAACTGTTTTTT. It is translated as CSAGRVNEKLFF.

There are a few counts of this clonotype. The chain uses TRBV29-1 and TRBJ1-4, with D hard to call. The CDR3 contains 13 residues. The germline gives CDR1 SQVTM, CDR2 ANQGSEA. V was pared by 0 bases and J by 8 bases, with 10 bases between. CDR3 DNA: TGCAGCGTTGAAGATCCCGGGAAGGAAAAACTGTTTTTT. This codes for CSVEDPGKEKLFF. The complete variable domain, with remaining parts taken from reference TRBV29-1 and TRBJ1-4, reads SAVISQKPSRDICQRGTSLTIQCQVDSQVTMMFWYRQQPGQSLTLIATANQGSEATYESGFVIDKFPISRPNLTFSTLTVSNMSPEDSSIYLCSVEDPGKEKLFFGSGTQLSVL.

This clonotype was counted only a few times. This chain joins TRBV10-3 and TRBJ2-1, with D possibly TRBD1 on 6 matching bases. V was trimmed by 6 bases and J by 2 bases, leaving 8 bases between them. The CDR3 has 13 residues. Germline CDR1 reads ENHRY; CDR2 reads SYGVKD. CDR3 amino acids: CAISGDTYNEQFF. The CDR3, as DNA: TGTGCCATCAGCGGGGACACCTACAATGAGCAGTTCTTC.

This chain joins TRBV7-2 and TRBJ2-5, with 8 bases identical to TRBD2. Germline CDR1 and CDR2: SGHTA and FQGNSA. The CDR3 is 19 residues long. The V gene end was trimmed by 6 bases and the J gene end by 3 bases; junction bases not matched to a gene: 21. The CDR3 nucleotides are TGTGCCAGCAGAGGAAGGGGGGGGATTAGCGGGATATCAGAAGAGACCCAGTACTTC. Translation gives CASRGRGGISGISEETQYF.

The rearrangement joins TRBV4-3 to TRBJ2-3; D not resolved. This CDR3 spans 15 amino acids. V was pared by 2 bases and J by 4 bases, with 13 bases between. Germline lookup yields CDR1 LGHNA and CDR2 YSLEER. This CDR3 reads CASSQRSSPSDTQYF. The DNA for the CDR3 is TGCGCCAGCAGCCAACGGAGCTCGCCCTCAGATACGCAGTATTTT.

The chain joins TRBV7-2 to TRBJ2-6; D may correspond to TRBD1 or TRBD2 (5 bases each). The germline V gene has CDR1 SGHTA and CDR2 FQGNSA. The CDR3 is 18 residues long. The ends were cut back, 5 bases at V and 0 bases at J, with 17 bases in the middle. Written as DNA, the CDR3 is TGTGCCAGCAGCCCCTGGGACCCAGGTTTCTCTGGGGCCAACGTCCTGACTTTC. Amino acid sequence: CASSPWDPGFSGANVLTF.

This clonotype was picked up one time. The chain combines TRBV10-3 with TRBJ1-4; D is ambiguous. The ends were cut back, 1 base at V and 7 bases at J, with 16 bases in the middle. CDR1 is ENHRY, CDR2 SYGVKD, per germline. The CDR3 is 16 residues long. For the CDR3, the DNA is TGTGCCATCAGTGAGTTGTACAAGGGTGTTGGTGAAAAACTGTTTTTT. This sequence encodes CAISELYKGVGEKLFF.

This clonotype was seen only a few times. The rearrangement links TRBV5-1 to TRBJ2-3, with TRBD2 matching 8 bases. The CDR3 spans 16 residues. V lost 6 bases, J lost 2 bases, and 11 bases stayed unmatched. The germline V gene encodes CDR1 SGHRS and CDR2 YFSETQ. The CDR3 coding sequence is TGCGCCAGCAATTCCCGTGATAGCGGGATCACAGATACGCAGTATTTT. Its protein is CASNSRDSGITDTQYF.

The genes are TRBV20-1 and TRBJ1-3; TRBD1 agrees at 7 bases. V lost 6 bases to trimming and J lost 4 bases; unmatched junction nucleotides: 9. Per the germline V gene, CDR1 is DFQATT and CDR2 is SNEGSKA (reference sequence). The CDR3 covers 14 residues. DNA of the CDR3: TGCAGTGCAAAGGCAGGGACAGCGGGAAACACCATATATTTT. It codes for CSAKAGTAGNTIYF.

The chain is built from TRBV21-1 and TRBJ1-6; no DNA check was done on the table's D call, TRBD1. TRBV21-1 is described as a pseudogene. The length of the CDR3 is 18 residues. CDR3 nucleotides: TGTGCCAGCAGCAAAGACCGGGGACAGGGGGCTTCCGTCTCACCCCTCCACTTT. It specifies CASSKDRGQGASVSPLHF.

This chain links TRBV6-2 or TRBV6-3 with TRBJ1-5; D gene unclear. V was trimmed by 7 bases and J by 0 bases, leaving 7 bases between them. This CDR3 is built from 13 residues. Germline assignment: CDR1 MNHEY and CDR2 SVGEGT. The CDR3 nucleotides read TGTGCCAGCACCAGAGATAGCAATCAGCCCCAGCATTTT. This codes for CASTRDSNQPQHF.

J is TRBJ1-2 and V is TRBV6-6; 9 positions agree with TRBD1. Germline-derived CDR1 and CDR2 are MNHNY and SVGAGI (reference sequence). The length of the CDR3 is 15 residues. With 6 bases clipped from V and 2 bases from J, the junction kept 7 bases outside the gene matches. DNA for the CDR3: TGTGCCAGCAGCGAGGACAGGGGACCCAACTATGGCTACACCTTC. This encodes CASSEDRGPNYGYTF.

This chain joins TRBV29-1 and TRBJ1-2; 7 bases fit TRBD1. This CDR3 contains 14 residues. Germline V lookup: CDR1 SQVTM, CDR2 ANQGSEA. V was pared by 6 bases and J by 7 bases, with 14 bases of the junction left unmatched. This chain's CDR3 is CSVSTGQSKGGYTF. As DNA, the CDR3 is TGCAGCGTGTCGACGGGACAGTCGAAGGGTGGCTACACCTTC.

The chain is built from TRBV20-1 and TRBJ2-3, with D perhaps TRBD2 (6 bases). The CDR3 runs to 15 residues. Trimming stripped 3 bases from V and 0 bases from J, with 13 bases between. Germline V lookup: CDR1 DFQATT, CDR2 SNEGSKA (reference sequence). CDR3 in amino acids: CSASHTGTSTDTQYF. The CDR3 bases are TGCAGTGCTAGCCACACCGGGACTAGCACAGATACGCAGTATTTT.